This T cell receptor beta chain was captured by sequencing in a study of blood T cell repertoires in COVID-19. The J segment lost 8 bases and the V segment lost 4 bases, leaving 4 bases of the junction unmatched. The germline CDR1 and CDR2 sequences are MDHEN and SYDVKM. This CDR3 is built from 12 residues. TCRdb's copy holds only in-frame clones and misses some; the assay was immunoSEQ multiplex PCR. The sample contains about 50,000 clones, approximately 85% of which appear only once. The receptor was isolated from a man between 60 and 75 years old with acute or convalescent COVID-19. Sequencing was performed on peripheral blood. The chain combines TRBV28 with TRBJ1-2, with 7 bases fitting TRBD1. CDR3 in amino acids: CASSSTGKGYTF. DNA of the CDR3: TGTGCCAGCAGTTCGACAGGGAAAGGCTACACCTTC.